The rows below give T cell receptor beta chains drawn from one sample of a study of response to subunit inactivated influenza vaccine. Each CDR3 protein is one row after TCRdb ran MiXCR on the RT-PCR reads. The sample contains about 520,000 distinct CDR3 sequences, about 25% of which appear only once. The specimen was CD4+ T cells sorted from PBMCs, collected around 5 days after vaccination. The receptor source for this set is a man aged 45-65 years who received an inactivated influenza vaccine. CDR3s include the opening cysteine and the closing phenylalanine or tryptophan. D genes are given only for firm matches. Part of the rows lack a size; the others show once, few, many or a class for expanded clones.

V gene	clone size	D gene	J gene	CDR3 DNA	CDR3 protein
TRBV6-1	-	TRBD2	TRBJ2-4	TGTGCCAGGATTCTAGCGGGAGGACCGAGTGGAGCCAAAAACATTCAGTACTTC	CARILAGGPSGAKNIQYF
TRBV4-3	-	-	TRBJ1-2	TGCGCCAGCAGCCGGCAGGGTTATGTCTACACCTTC	CASSRQGYVYTF
TRBV29-1	-	-	TRBJ2-3	TGCAGCGTTGAAGGCCGGACCTGGGATCCAGATACGCAGTATTTT	CSVEGRTWDPDTQYF
TRBV5-6	-	-	TRBJ1-5	TGTGCCAGCAGCTTGGGTAGCCAGGTCAATCAGCCCCAGCATTTT	CASSLGSQVNQPQHF
TRBV11-2	few	-	TRBJ2-2	TGTGCCAGCAGCTTTACAGAGACCGGGGAGCTGTTTTTT	CASSFTETGELFF
TRBV29-1	-	-	TRBJ2-5	TGCAGCGTTGTGGGGGCGACTAGGGGGGAGACCCAGTACTTC	CSVVGATRGETQYF
TRBV2	-	-	TRBJ2-7	TGTGCCACCGGGGGCCAGTACGAGCAGTACTTC	CATGGQYEQYF
TRBV3-1	-	-	TRBJ2-3	TGTGCCAGCAGCCGAAGGGGGAACAGCCTCAATACGCAGTATTTT	CASSRRGNSLNTQYF
TRBV29-1	-	-	TRBJ2-7	TGCAGCGTTCTGGGGGGCCGAGCTGGCGAGCAGTACTTC	CSVLGGRAGEQYF
TRBV20-1	-	-	TRBJ2-7	TGCAGTGCTAGGGGGTTGGGAGGCTTCGAGCAGTACTTC	CSARGLGGFEQYF
TRBV10-3	few	-	TRBJ2-3	TGTGCCATCAGGGACGGCAGCACAGATACGCAGTATTTT	CAIRDGSTDTQYF
TRBV4-2	-	-	TRBJ2-5	TGTGCCAGCAGCCCCGGAGGTCAGGTTTATGAAGAGACCCAGTACTTC	CASSPGGQVYEETQYF
TRBV14	many	TRBD2	TRBJ2-1	TGTGCCAGCAGCCAAGCTAGCGGGAGATCCGGCAATGAGCAGTTCTTC	CASSQASGRSGNEQFF
TRBV11-2	-	-	TRBJ2-1	TGTGCCAGCAGCTTAGGATTTGAGCAGTTCTTC	CASSLGFEQFF
TRBV9	-	-	TRBJ2-5	TGTGCCAGCAGCGTAGGGTCTTTGGGGTTTGAGACCCAGTACTTC	CASSVGSLGFETQYF
TRBV6-2/TRBV6-3	-	-	TRBJ1-1	TGTGCCAGCAGTGCTTGGACTGGGGGGACTGAAGCTTTCTTT	CASSAWTGGTEAFF
TRBV12-3/TRBV12-4	many	-	TRBJ1-6	TGTGCCAGCAGTTTATCGGGACCGAATAATTCACCCCTCCACTTT	CASSLSGPNNSPLHF
TRBV10-3	-	-	TRBJ2-7	TGTGCCATCAGTGAGACCAACACGAGGGAGCAGTACTTC	CAISETNTREQYF
TRBV9	-	-	TRBJ2-2	TGTGCCAGCAGCGTAGCTCTGGGAACCGGGGAGCTGTTTTTT	CASSVALGTGELFF
TRBV15	few	-	TRBJ2-6	TGTGCCACCAGCAGAGATCTAAGGGCAGCTGGGGCCAACGTCCTGACTTTC	CATSRDLRAAGANVLTF
TRBV12-3/TRBV12-4	-	-	TRBJ1-2	TGTGCCAGCACCGAGCGGGGGGTATTGATCGGCTACACCTTC	CASTERGVLIGYTF
TRBV27	-	-	TRBJ2-7	TGTGCCAGCAGAAGGTCAAGCGGCAATTCCTACGAGCAGTACTTC	CASRRSSGNSYEQYF
TRBV4-2	few	-	TRBJ1-6	TGTGCCAGCAGCCAAACCCGTCATAATTCACCCCTCCACTTT	CASSQTRHNSPLHF
TRBV9	few	-	TRBJ1-4	TGTGCCAGCAGCGTAGGGACCGGGACATCTAATGAAAAACTGTTTTTT	CASSVGTGTSNEKLFF
TRBV4-3	-	TRBD1	TRBJ2-1	TGCGCCAGCAGCCAAGAGGGGACAGACTACAATGAGCAGTTCTTC	CASSQEGTDYNEQFF
TRBV24-1	-	-	TRBJ2-1	TGTGCCACCAGTGGAATGAGTGCCAGCGGGTACAATGAGCAGTTCTTC	CATSGMSASGYNEQFF
TRBV5-1	-	-	TRBJ2-1	TGCGCCAGCAGCTCACCAAGGGGAGCAGAAGCCTACAATGAGCAGTTCTTC	CASSSPRGAEAYNEQFF
TRBV5-1	-	-	TRBJ2-7	TGCGCCAGCAGCTTGGTTGCAGGAAGGTACGAGCAGTACTTC	CASSLVAGRYEQYF
TRBV29-1	-	-	TRBJ2-1	TGCAGCGGGATGTCTAGCCACAATGAGCAGTTCTTC	CSGMSSHNEQFF
TRBV29-1	-	-	TRBJ2-5	TGCAGCGTCGAAGTTCGCGGGGAGACCCAGTACTTC	CSVEVRGETQYF